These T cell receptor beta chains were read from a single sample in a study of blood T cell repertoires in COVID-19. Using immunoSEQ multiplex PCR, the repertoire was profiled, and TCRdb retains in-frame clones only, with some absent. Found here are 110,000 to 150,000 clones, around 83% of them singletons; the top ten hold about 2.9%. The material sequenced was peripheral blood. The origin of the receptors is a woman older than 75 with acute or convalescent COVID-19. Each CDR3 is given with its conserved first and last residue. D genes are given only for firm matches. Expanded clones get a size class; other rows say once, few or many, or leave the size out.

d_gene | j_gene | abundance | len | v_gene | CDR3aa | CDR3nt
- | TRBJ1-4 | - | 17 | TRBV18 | CASSPQGMFATNEKLFF | TGTGCCAGCTCACCGCAGGGGATGTTTGCAACTAATGAAAAACTGTTTTTT
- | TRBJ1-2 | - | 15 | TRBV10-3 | CAINQAGPVSYGYTF | TGTGCCATCAATCAGGCCGGCCCCGTATCCTATGGCTACACCTTC
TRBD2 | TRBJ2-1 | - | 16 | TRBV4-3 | CASSQSGLAGNNEQFF | TGCGCCAGCAGCCAATCTGGACTAGCGGGGAACAATGAGCAGTTCTTC
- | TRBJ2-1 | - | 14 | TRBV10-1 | CASSESQQGSEQFF | TGCGCCAGCAGTGAGTCCCAACAGGGTAGTGAGCAGTTCTTC
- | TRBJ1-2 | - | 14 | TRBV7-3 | CASSPHPGDYGYTF | TGTGCCAGCAGCCCCCATCCAGGGGACTATGGCTACACCTTC
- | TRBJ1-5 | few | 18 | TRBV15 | CATSRDPLPQGSNQPQHF | TGTGCCACCAGCAGAGATCCCCTCCCCCAGGGAAGCAATCAGCCCCAGCATTTT
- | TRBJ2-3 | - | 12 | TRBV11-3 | CASSQGTDTQYF | TGTGCCAGCAGTCAGGGCACAGATACGCAGTATTTT
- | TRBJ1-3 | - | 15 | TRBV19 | CASALDGDSGNTIYF | TGTGCCAGTGCATTAGACGGAGACTCTGGAAACACCATATATTTT
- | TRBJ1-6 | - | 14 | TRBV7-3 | CASRRGRDNSPLHF | TGTGCCAGCAGAAGGGGGAGGGACAATTCACCCCTCCACTTT
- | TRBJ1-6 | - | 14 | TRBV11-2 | CASSLGPGDSPLHF | TGTGCCAGCAGCTTAGGGCCAGGGGATTCACCCCTCCACTTT
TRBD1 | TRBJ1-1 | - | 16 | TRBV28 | CASSFWLTGGSTEAFF | TGTGCCAGCAGTTTTTGGTTAACAGGGGGCTCCACTGAAGCTTTCTTT
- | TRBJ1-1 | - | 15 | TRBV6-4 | CASSSGAGLNTEAFF | TGTGCCAGCAGCTCAGGGGCAGGTCTGAACACTGAAGCTTTCTTT
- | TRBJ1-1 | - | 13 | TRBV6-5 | CASSYHRDTEAFF | TGTGCCAGCAGTTACCACCGGGACACTGAAGCTTTCTTT
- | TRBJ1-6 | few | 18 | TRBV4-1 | CASSQVLRSRAGNSPLHF | TGCGCCAGCAGCCAAGTTTTGCGTTCGAGGGCAGGTAATTCACCCCTCCACTTT
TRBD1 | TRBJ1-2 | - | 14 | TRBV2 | CASSEEGQGYGYTF | TGTGCCAGCAGTGAAGAGGGACAGGGTTATGGCTACACCTTC
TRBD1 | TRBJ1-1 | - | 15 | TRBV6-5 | CASSRQGSMSTEAFF | TGTGCCAGCAGTCGACAGGGATCTATGAGCACTGAAGCTTTCTTT
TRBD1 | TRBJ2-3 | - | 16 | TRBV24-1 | CATSDSGQGIPDTQYF | TGTGCCACCAGTGATTCGGGACAGGGGATCCCAGATACGCAGTATTTT
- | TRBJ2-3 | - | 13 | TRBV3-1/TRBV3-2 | CASSPRGTDTQYF | TGTGCCAGCAGCCCCCGCGGCACAGATACGCAGTATTTT
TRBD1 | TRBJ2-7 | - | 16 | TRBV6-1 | CASSDLPGQRSYEQYF | TGTGCCAGCAGTGACCTTCCGGGACAGCGCTCCTACGAGCAGTACTTC
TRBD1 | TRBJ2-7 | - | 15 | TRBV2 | CASSPGGTGGYEQYF | TGTGCCAGCAGTCCTGGGGGGACAGGGGGATACGAGCAGTACTTC
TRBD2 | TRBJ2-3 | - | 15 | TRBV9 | CASSTLPAGGDTQYF | TGTGCCAGCAGCACCTTGCCAGCGGGGGGCGATACGCAGTATTTT
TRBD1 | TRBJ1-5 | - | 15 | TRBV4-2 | CASSQRQGLGQPQHF | TGTGCCAGCAGCCAGAGACAGGGGTTGGGGCAGCCCCAGCATTTT
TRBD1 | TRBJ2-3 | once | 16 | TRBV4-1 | CASSQEDRAGTDTQYF | TGCGCCAGCAGCCAAGAGGACAGGGCTGGGACAGATACGCAGTATTTT
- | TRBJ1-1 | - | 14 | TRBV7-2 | CASSLQGRDTEAFF | TGTGCCAGCAGCTTACAGGGGAGGGACACTGAAGCTTTCTTT
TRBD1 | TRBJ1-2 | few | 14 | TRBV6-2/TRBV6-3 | CASSTTGGDRSYTF | TGTGCCAGCAGCACGACAGGGGGCGATAGGAGCTACACCTTC
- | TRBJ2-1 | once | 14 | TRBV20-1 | CSASFSNSYNEQFF | TGCAGTGCTAGTTTCAGTAACTCCTACAATGAGCAGTTCTTC
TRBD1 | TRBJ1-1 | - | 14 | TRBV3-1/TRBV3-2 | CASSAGQGGLEAFF | TGTGCCAGCAGCGCCGGACAGGGAGGTCTCGAAGCTTTCTTT
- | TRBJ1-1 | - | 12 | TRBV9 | CASSRGYTEAFF | TGTGCCAGCAGTCGCGGGTACACTGAAGCTTTCTTT
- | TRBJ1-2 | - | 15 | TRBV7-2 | CASSLDRRANYGYTF | TGTGCCAGCAGCTTAGACAGGAGAGCTAACTATGGCTACACCTTC
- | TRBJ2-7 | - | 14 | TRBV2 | CASSEALSGYEQYF | TGTGCCAGCAGTGAAGCGCTTTCCGGCTACGAGCAGTACTTC
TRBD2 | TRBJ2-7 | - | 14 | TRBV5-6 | CASSPSGETYEQYF | TGTGCCAGCAGCCCTAGCGGGGAGACCTACGAGCAGTACTTC
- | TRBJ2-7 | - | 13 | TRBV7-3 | CASSASGAYEQYF | TGTGCCAGCAGCGCTTCAGGGGCCTACGAGCAGTACTTC
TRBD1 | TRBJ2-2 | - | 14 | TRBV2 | CASSGQGASGELFF | TGTGCCAGCAGTGGGCAGGGGGCATCCGGGGAGCTGTTTTTT
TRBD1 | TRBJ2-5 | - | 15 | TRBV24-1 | CATSDAGQGGETQYF | TGTGCCACCAGTGACGCCGGACAGGGCGGGGAGACCCAGTACTTC
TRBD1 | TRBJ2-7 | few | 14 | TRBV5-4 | CASSPSGTGNEQYF | TGTGCCAGCAGCCCCTCTGGGACAGGGAACGAGCAGTACTTC
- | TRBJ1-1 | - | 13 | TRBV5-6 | CASSLLQGTEAFF | TGTGCCAGCAGCTTGCTGCAGGGCACTGAAGCTTTCTTT
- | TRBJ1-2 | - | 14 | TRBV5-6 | CASSFGQSNYGYTF | TGTGCCAGCAGCTTTGGACAGTCTAACTATGGCTACACCTTC
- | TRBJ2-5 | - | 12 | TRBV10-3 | CAISEQRETQYF | TGTGCCATCAGTGAGCAGAGGGAGACCCAGTACTTC
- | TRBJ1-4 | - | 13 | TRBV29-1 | CSAGALEGEKLFF | TGCAGCGCTGGGGCCCTCGAAGGTGAAAAACTGTTTTTT
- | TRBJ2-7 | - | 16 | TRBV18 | CASSSFRGRTTYEQYF | TGTGCCAGCTCCTCTTTTCGTGGCCGAACAACCTACGAGCAGTACTTC
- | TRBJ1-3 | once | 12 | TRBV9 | CASSPPGPTIYF | TGTGCCAGCAGCCCCCCCGGTCCCACCATATATTTT